Listed below are T cell receptor beta chains from one sample, sequenced in a study of T cell repertoires in cytomegalovirus infection. Antigens for these TCRs are unknown. In TCRdb, the reads were re-called with MiXCR into one record per CDR3 protein. This table has 380,000 or so distinct CDR3 sequences, about 35% appearing once. The sample here was cultured PBMCs, taken from culture after CMV antigen stimulation. These TCRs come from a human donor in good health (CMV status not recorded). Some clones in this sample may be carry-over from other donors' samples. The CDR3 runs from the conserved cysteine through the conserved F or W. D genes are given only for firm matches. Size is omitted from some rows. Given values are once, few, many or a class for expanded clones.

V gene	clone size	D gene	J gene	CDR3 protein	CDR3 DNA
TRBV6-6	few	-	TRBJ2-3	CASSYRAGPDTQYF	TGTGCCAGCAGTTACAGGGCAGGTCCAGATACGCAGTATTTT
TRBV7-2	many	-	TRBJ1-2	CASSSQGVGGYTF	TGTGCCAGCAGCTCACAGGGAGTAGGGGGCTACACCTTC
TRBV4-1	few	TRBD1	TRBJ1-6	CASSQDPRTGGRSPLHF	TGCGCCAGCAGCCAAGATCCTCGGACAGGGGGAAGGTCACCCCTCCACTTT
TRBV7-2	few	TRBD2	TRBJ2-3	CASSPGTSYSDTQYF	TGTGCCAGCAGCCCTGGGACTAGTTACTCAGATACGCAGTATTTT
TRBV6-6	-	-	TRBJ1-1	CASSGVGNTEAFF	TGTGCCAGCAGTGGAGTCGGGAACACTGAAGCTTTCTTT
TRBV7-2	few	TRBD1	TRBJ2-7	CASSRAGTGASYEQYF	TGTGCCAGCAGCAGAGCCGGGACAGGGGCCTCCTACGAGCAGTACTTC
TRBV15	-	TRBD2	TRBJ2-3	CATSRRLAGNSDTQYF	TGTGCCACCAGCCGCAGACTAGCGGGAAATTCAGATACGCAGTATTTT
TRBV5-3	-	TRBD2	TRBJ2-2	CARSRKAGGPEDTGELFF	TGTGCCAGAAGCCGGAAAGCGGGAGGGCCTGAAGACACCGGGGAGCTGTTTTTT
TRBV30	few	-	TRBJ1-3	CAWQITTGLLGTGNTIYF	TGTGCCTGGCAAATAACAACCGGACTACTCGGAACTGGAAACACCATATATTTT
TRBV7-6	-	TRBD2	TRBJ2-1	CASSLEGSGRAGEQFF	TGTGCCAGCAGCTTAGAGGGTAGCGGGAGGGCCGGGGAGCAGTTCTTC
TRBV7-6	many	TRBD1	TRBJ2-3	CASSPGQNPTDTQYF	TGTGCCAGCAGCCCGGGACAGAACCCGACAGATACGCAGTATTTT
TRBV6-1	few	TRBD2	TRBJ2-5	CASSEARGGTWETQYF	TGTGCCAGCAGTGAAGCGCGCGGGGGTACATGGGAGACCCAGTACTTC
TRBV7-6	-	-	TRBJ1-2	CASSPPWQGVYGYTF	TGTGCCAGCAGCCCCCCCTGGCAGGGAGTCTATGGCTACACCTTC
TRBV27	-	TRBD1	TRBJ1-1	CASSLGGQGAMNTEAFF	TGTGCCAGCAGTTTAGGGGGACAGGGGGCGATGAACACTGAAGCTTTCTTT
TRBV7-9	-	-	TRBJ2-1	CASSLRSSSEQFF	TGTGCCAGCAGCTTACGGTCGTCAAGTGAGCAGTTCTTC
TRBV20-1	-	-	TRBJ2-1	CSARLALGGEQFF	TGCAGTGCTAGATTGGCCTTAGGGGGTGAGCAGTTCTTC
TRBV28	-	-	TRBJ2-1	CASTPGGGSYNEQFF	TGTGCCAGCACCCCAGGGGGGGGATCCTACAATGAGCAGTTCTTC
TRBV28	-	-	TRBJ2-1	CASSSQSYNEPFF	TGTGCCAGCAGTTCGCAGTCCTACAATGAGCCGTTCTTC
TRBV7-2	few	TRBD1	TRBJ1-1	CASSRTGELSEAFF	TGTGCCAGCAGCCGTACAGGGGAGCTCTCTGAAGCTTTCTTT
TRBV11-3	-	TRBD2	TRBJ2-3	CASSFSSGSGYTQYF	TGTGCCAGCAGCTTCTCTAGCGGGAGTGGATATACGCAGTATTTT
TRBV6-1	-	TRBD1	TRBJ1-3	CASTRLTGGIGGNTIYF	TGTGCCAGCACCCGACTTACAGGGGGCATAGGTGGAAACACCATATATTTT
TRBV19	-	-	TRBJ2-5	CASMGTPYQETQYF	TGTGCCAGTATGGGAACGCCGTACCAAGAGACCCAGTACTTC
TRBV7-9	-	TRBD1	TRBJ1-1	CASSAGTENTEAFF	TGTGCCAGCAGTGCAGGGACAGAGAACACTGAAGCTTTCTTT
TRBV7-2	many	-	TRBJ1-3	CASSLEGRGNTIYF	TGTGCCAGCAGCTTAGAAGGTCGTGGAAACACCATATATTTT
TRBV7-2	few	TRBD2	TRBJ2-7	CASSYGTSRYEQYF	TGTGCCAGCAGCTATGGGACTAGCAGGTACGAGCAGTACTTC
TRBV7-8	few	-	TRBJ2-5	CASSLWRKETQYF	TGTGCCAGCAGCTTATGGCGAAAAGAGACCCAGTACTTC
TRBV7-2	large	-	TRBJ2-3	CASSLVATARTDTQYF	TGTGCCAGCAGCTTAGTGGCTACCGCCCGCACAGATACGCAGTATTTT
TRBV10-2	-	-	TRBJ2-5	CASSVGLQETQYF	TGCGCCAGCAGTGTTGGCCTCCAAGAGACCCAGTACTTC
TRBV7-2	-	-	TRBJ1-2	CASSSRGRADNYGYTF	TGTGCCAGCAGCTCCCGGGGCAGGGCGGATAACTATGGCTACACCTTC
TRBV6-1	few	TRBD1	TRBJ2-7	CASSQGQGIRYEQYF	TGTGCCAGCAGTCAGGGACAGGGCATAAGGTACGAGCAGTACTTC
TRBV6-2/TRBV6-3	few	-	TRBJ2-1	CASNVDGVASEQFF	TGTGCCAGCAACGTCGACGGGGTTGCGAGCGAGCAGTTCTTC
TRBV7-2	many	TRBD1	TRBJ2-6	CASSRTGSGANVLTF	TGTGCCAGCAGCCGGACAGGTTCTGGGGCCAACGTCCTGACTTTC
TRBV29-1	-	-	TRBJ1-1	CSVELVSLNTEAFF	TGCAGCGTTGAATTGGTCTCCTTGAACACTGAAGCTTTCTTT
TRBV4-1	few	TRBD1	TRBJ1-6	CASNSDRDNSPLHF	TGCGCCAGCAACTCCGACAGGGATAATTCACCCCTCCACTTT
TRBV7-2	few	TRBD1	TRBJ2-7	CASSYLRGSEQYF	TGTGCCAGCAGTTACCTCAGGGGGAGCGAGCAGTACTTC
TRBV6-5	few	-	TRBJ2-3	CASSYSHPLTGPWGTDTQYF	TGTGCCAGCAGTTACTCCCACCCTTTAACGGGGCCATGGGGCACAGATACGCAGTATTTT